These 7 T cell receptor beta chains were sequenced from one sample in a study of T cells in Graves' hyperthyroidism and ophthalmopathy. RNA transcripts served as the template for amplifying TCR beta CDR3 regions. TCR CDR3 regions were first amplified by RT-PCR with HTBI primers. MiXCR, applied by TCRdb to the multiplex PCR reads, yields one record per CDR3 protein. Of nearly 600,000 distinct CDR3 sequences in the sample, approximately 15% are singletons; the top ten hold around 7%. The sequenced material came from blood. These receptors were collected from a woman between 18 and 30 years old with Graves' ophthalmopathy.

In this sample, this clonotype turned up many times. The CDR3 DNA sequence: TGTGCCAGCAGTGACAAGGACAGCCCTTTCGTGTGGTACGAGCAGTACTTC. Translated, it gives CASSDKDSPFVWYEQYF. The V gene is TRBV6-1, the J gene TRBJ2-7; perhaps TRBD1 as D (6 bases). This CDR3 is built from 17 residues. The V gene's germline CDR1 is MNHNS and CDR2 SASEGT. Trimming took off 3 bases at V and 4 bases at J, with 22 bases between the two ends.

This chain links TRBV28 with TRBJ2-2; 7 nucleotides match TRBD1. V gave up 4 bases and J gave up 2 bases; unmatched junction bases: 7. This CDR3 comprises 16 residues. Germline lookup yields CDR1 MDHEN and CDR2 SYDVKM. The CDR3 reads CASSSLDRANTGELFF. CDR3 DNA: TGTGCCAGCAGTTCACTCGACAGGGCAAACACCGGGGAGCTGTTTTTT.

Written as DNA, the CDR3 is TGCAGCGTTGAAGGCCGGGGCAGGGGCGGGTTGGAACTGTTTTTT. Translation: CSVEGRGRGGLELFF. The V gene is TRBV29-1, the J gene TRBJ1-4, with D possibly TRBD1 on 6 matching bases. CDR1 is SQVTM and CDR2 is ANQGSEA in the germline V gene. V was clipped by 1 base and J by 12 bases, with 21 bases between them. The CDR3 loop spans 15 amino acids.

A word on this clonotype: Germline is not matched at one junction end, which may reflect a read error. The chain combines TRBV30 with TRBJ1-1; no clear D. The germline V gene encodes CDR1 GTSNPN and CDR2 SVGIG (reference sequence). This CDR3 spans 14 amino acids. The chain's CDR3 is CAWSVRWENTEASF. CDR3 bases: TGTGCCTGGAGTGTACGATGGGAGAACACTGAAGCTTCCTTT.

This clonotype has a count of ten or more. This rearrangement joins TRBV7-9 to TRBJ1-1, with D unresolved. Between the trimmed V and J ends, which lost 1 base and 2 bases, there was a span of 17 bases. Germline lookup yields CDR1 SEHNR and CDR2 FQNEAQ (reference sequence). The CDR3 extends over 17 amino acids. The CDR3 region is CASSLDPGYWDNTEAFF. The CDR3 nucleotides are TGTGCCAGCAGCTTAGATCCAGGTTATTGGGATAACACTGAAGCTTTCTTT.

V and J are TRBV28 and TRBJ1-4; D is unresolved. Deletions cut 5 bases from V and 6 bases from J, with 22 bases between. CDR3 length: 17 residues. CDR1 MDHEN and CDR2 SYDVKM come from the germline V gene. In DNA, the CDR3 is TGTGCCAGCAGTCACTTCGGAGGCACGGGGAACCATGAAAAACTGTTTTTT. Its protein product is CASSHFGGTGNHEKLFF.

The DNA for the CDR3 is TGTGCCATCAGTGGGGGACAGGGAGACTACGAGCAGTACTTC. This codes for CAISGGQGDYEQYF. The rearrangement uses TRBV10-3 and TRBJ2-7; 9 nucleotides line up with TRBD1. Germline CDR1 and CDR2: ENHRY and SYGVKD. With 4 bases clipped from V and 3 bases from J, the junction kept 4 bases outside the gene matches. The length of the CDR3 is 14 residues.